Listed below are T cell receptor beta chains from one sample, sequenced in a study of blood T cell repertoires in COVID-19. Some clones are missing from TCRdb's copy, which holds only in-frame ones; the method was immunoSEQ multiplex PCR. The sample shows some 14,000 clones, 85% to 90% of them seen only once. The sequencing sample was made of peripheral blood. The receptors originated from a man in his fifties or sixties with active COVID-19. CDR3s include the opening cysteine and the closing phenylalanine or tryptophan. The D gene is left open where the match is weak. Size tells how often a clone was seen (once, few, many) or the class of an expanded clone, and some rows leave it out.

once,TRBD2,TRBV11-2,TRBJ2-1,CASSPVTSGYYNEQFF,TGTGCCAGCAGCCCCGTAACTAGCGGCTACTACAATGAGCAGTTCTTC
-,TRBD1,TRBV15,TRBJ2-5,CATSRDRGPQETQYF,TGTGCCACCAGCAGAGACAGGGGGCCGCAAGAGACCCAGTACTTC
-,TRBD1,TRBV28,TRBJ2-7,CASSFHGQAYEQYF,TGTGCCAGCAGTTTCCACGGACAGGCCTACGAGCAGTACTTC
-,TRBD1,TRBV12-5,TRBJ1-4,CASGPGQGREKLFF,TGTGCTAGTGGACCGGGACAGGGGAGGGAAAAACTGTTTTTT
once,-,TRBV12-3/TRBV12-4,TRBJ1-5,CASSGPGAPQHF,TGTGCCAGCAGCGGCCCAGGGGCGCCCCAGCATTTT
-,-,TRBV7-9,TRBJ2-6,CASSIVRSGANVLTF,TGTGCCAGCAGTATCGTTCGGTCTGGGGCCAACGTCCTGACTTTC
-,-,TRBV5-1,TRBJ2-7,CASSSADIYEQYF,TGCGCCAGCAGTTCTGCGGATATTTACGAGCAGTACTTC
-,TRBD1,TRBV30,TRBJ1-1,CAWSVLGQGNTEAFF,TGTGCCTGGAGTGTACTAGGACAGGGGAACACTGAAGCTTTCTTT
-,TRBD1,TRBV7-8,TRBJ2-5,CASSRDRGETQYF,TGTGCCAGCAGCAGGGACAGGGGAGAGACCCAGTACTTC
-,TRBD2,TRBV11-2,TRBJ2-7,CATRGDGGSHEQYF,TGTGCCACCCGGGGGGACGGGGGATCCCACGAGCAGTACTTC
-,-,TRBV10-3,TRBJ2-1,CAISPQETMTGNEQFF,TGTGCCATCAGCCCCCAGGAGACTATGACCGGGAATGAGCAGTTCTTC
-,-,TRBV5-1,TRBJ2-1,CASSLTGEIDEQFF,TGCGCCAGCAGTTTGACGGGAGAGATCGATGAGCAGTTCTTC
-,-,TRBV27,TRBJ2-1,CASSLLAASYNEQFF,TGTGCCAGCAGTTTATTGGCGGCGTCCTACAATGAGCAGTTCTTC
-,-,TRBV5-1,TRBJ1-1,CASSLDGGTEAFF,TGCGCCAGCAGCTTAGACGGGGGGACTGAAGCTTTCTTT
-,TRBD1,TRBV5-1,TRBJ2-6,CASSLGSGGSLSGANVLTF,TGCGCCAGCAGCTTGGGTTCAGGGGGCTCGCTGTCCGGGGCCAACGTCCTGACTTTC
-,TRBD2,TRBV11-2,TRBJ2-7,CASRGLAGEQYF,TGTGCCAGCAGGGGACTAGCGGGTGAGCAGTACTTC
-,-,TRBV2,TRBJ1-2,CASTPGDGYTF,TGTGCCAGCACCCCAGGGGATGGCTACACCTTC
medium-sized,TRBD2,TRBV27,TRBJ2-7,CASSPTSSYEQYF,TGTGCCAGCAGCCCGACTAGCAGCTACGAGCAGTACTTC
-,-,TRBV3-1/TRBV3-2,TRBJ2-7,CASSQGTQRGEQYF,TGTGCCAGCAGCCAAGGGACCCAAAGGGGCGAGCAGTACTTC
-,-,TRBV24-1,TRBJ2-3,CATSGGLDTQYF,TGTGCCACAAGTGGTGGGCTAGATACGCAGTATTTT
once,TRBD1,TRBV29-1,TRBJ2-3,CSVDARLGTGGVDTQYF,TGCAGCGTTGATGCGCGACTCGGGACAGGGGGAGTTGATACGCAGTATTTT
-,TRBD2,TRBV5-4,TRBJ2-1,CASRSLTSGRGNEQFF,TGTGCCAGCAGGTCCCTAACTAGCGGGAGAGGAAATGAGCAGTTCTTC
-,-,TRBV2,TRBJ1-2,CASKRQPNYGYTF,TGTGCCAGCAAAAGACAACCCAACTATGGCTACACCTTC
-,-,TRBV28,TRBJ1-2,CASTLLEGGYTF,TGTGCCAGCACCCTATTAGAGGGAGGCTACACCTTC
-,TRBD2,TRBV6-5,TRBJ2-3,CASSLTSGKLDTQYF,TGTGCCAGCAGCCTGACTAGCGGGAAACTCGATACGCAGTATTTT
once,TRBD2,TRBV19,TRBJ2-7,CASSIWSGSFHEQYF,TGTGCCAGTAGTATATGGAGCGGGAGTTTCCACGAGCAGTACTTC
medium-sized,-,TRBV27,TRBJ1-2,CASSPTAAGGYTF,TGTGCCAGCAGTCCGACAGCAGCGGGTGGCTACACCTTC
-,-,TRBV18,TRBJ1-1,CASSQGTPNTEAFF,TGTGCCAGCTCACAGGGGACACCAAACACTGAAGCTTTCTTT
-,TRBD1,TRBV4-2,TRBJ1-2,CASSSPSGTGGGYTF,TGTGCCAGCAGCTCACCTTCGGGGACAGGGGGTGGCTACACCTTC
-,TRBD1,TRBV10-2,TRBJ2-1,CASRTGTGVTGAYNEQFF,TGCGCCAGCAGGACCGGGACAGGGGTGACCGGGGCCTACAATGAGCAGTTCTTC
-,TRBD1,TRBV4-1,TRBJ1-4,CASSPTGATNEKLFF,TGCGCCAGCAGCCCGACAGGGGCAACTAATGAAAAACTGTTTTTT
-,TRBD2,TRBV7-9,TRBJ2-1,CASSRGGPHNEQFF,TGTGCCAGCAGCCGGGGAGGGCCCCACAATGAGCAGTTCTTC
-,-,TRBV28,TRBJ2-7,CASSLPGNRNRDYEQYF,TGTGCCAGCAGTCTGCCGGGGAACCGTAACAGGGACTACGAGCAGTACTTC
once,TRBD1,TRBV7-8,TRBJ1-5,CASSLDRFSNQPQHF,TGTGCCAGCAGCCTGGACAGGTTTAGCAATCAGCCCCAGCATTTT
-,-,TRBV29-1,TRBJ1-6,CSVVCGQNSPLHF,TGCAGCGTTGTCTGTGGACAGAATTCACCCCTCCACTTT
-,-,TRBV5-5,TRBJ2-5,CASSLVGGQETQYF,TGTGCCAGCAGCTTGGTCGGAGGCCAAGAGACCCAGTACTTC
-,-,TRBV7-9,TRBJ2-5,CASSLDGRGGSLETQYF,TGTGCCAGCAGCTTAGATGGGCGCGGGGGCTCTTTAGAGACCCAGTACTTC
-,-,TRBV2,TRBJ1-2,CASREQRGGFEGYTF,TGTGCCAGCAGGGAACAACGTGGAGGGTTCGAAGGCTACACCTTC
-,-,TRBV5-1,TRBJ2-4,CASSLSTAASRIQYF,TGCGCCAGCAGCTTATCCACCGCCGCGAGCCGCATTCAGTACTTC
-,-,TRBV5-1,TRBJ2-1,CASSWGTPAQDEQFF,TGCGCCAGCAGCTGGGGGACTCCCGCGCAAGATGAGCAGTTCTTC
-,-,TRBV5-4,TRBJ1-1,CASSQNPVMNTEAFF,TGTGCCAGCAGCCAGAACCCTGTTATGAACACTGAAGCTTTCTTT
-,TRBD2,TRBV5-1,TRBJ2-1,CASSFGGDNEQFF,TGCGCCAGCAGCTTCGGGGGGGACAATGAGCAGTTCTTC
-,TRBD2,TRBV6-5,TRBJ2-1,CASKRGTSNPNEQFF,TGTGCCAGCAAGCGAGGGACTAGTAATCCCAATGAGCAGTTCTTC
-,-,TRBV3-1/TRBV3-2,TRBJ1-3,CASSRTRTIGNTIYF,TGTGCCAGCAGCCGAACCCGGACAATTGGAAACACCATATATTTT
-,-,TRBV7-2,TRBJ2-3,CASSRAGGGTDTQYF,TGTGCCAGCAGCAGGGCGGGTGGAGGAACAGATACGCAGTATTTT
-,TRBD1,TRBV5-1,TRBJ2-7,CASSLGPPRTGNYEQYF,TGCGCCAGCAGCTTAGGACCCCCCAGGACAGGGAACTACGAGCAGTACTTC
once,TRBD1,TRBV13,TRBJ2-7,CASSLSPGTGMYEQYF,TGTGCCAGCAGCTTAAGCCCCGGGACAGGGATGTACGAGCAGTACTTC
-,-,TRBV9,TRBJ2-1,CASSVRGMGQNEQFF,TGTGCCAGCAGCGTAAGAGGTATGGGGCAAAATGAGCAGTTCTTC
-,-,TRBV14,TRBJ1-4,CASSQRSGSPTNEKLFF,TGTGCCAGCAGCCAACGCTCTGGCAGTCCAACTAATGAAAAACTGTTTTTT
few,TRBD1,TRBV24-1,TRBJ1-3,CATSEGTGSRNTIYF,TGTGCCACCAGTGAGGGGACAGGCTCTAGAAACACCATATATTTT
-,-,TRBV5-1,TRBJ2-3,CASSLDRSTDTQYF,TGCGCCAGCAGCTTGGACAGAAGCACAGATACGCAGTATTTT
-,TRBD1,TRBV5-4,TRBJ1-1,CASSSPSQGAPTEAFF,TGTGCCAGCAGCTCTCCCTCGCAGGGGGCGCCTACTGAAGCTTTCTTT
-,TRBD2,TRBV5-1,TRBJ2-1,CASSSILAGVRNEQFF,TGCGCCAGCAGCTCGATACTAGCGGGAGTACGAAATGAGCAGTTCTTC
-,-,TRBV4-1,TRBJ1-1,CASSLVQMNTEAFF,TGCGCCAGCAGCCTGGTACAGATGAACACTGAAGCTTTCTTT